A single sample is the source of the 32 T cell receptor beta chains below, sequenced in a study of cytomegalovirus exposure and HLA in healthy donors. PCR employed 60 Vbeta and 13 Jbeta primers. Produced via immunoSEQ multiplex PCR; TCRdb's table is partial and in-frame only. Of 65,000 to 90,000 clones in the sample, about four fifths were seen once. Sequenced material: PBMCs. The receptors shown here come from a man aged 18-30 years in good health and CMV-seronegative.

The CDR3 DNA is TGTGCCAGCAGTGAAGGGGGGGCTGGGGCCAACGTCCTGACTTTC. Its protein product is CASSEGGAGANVLTF. The V call is TRBV6-1, the J call TRBJ2-6, with a possible D match to TRBD2 (6 bases). V lost 1 base, J lost 2 bases, and 6 bases lay in between. This CDR3 comprises 15 residues. Germline values: CDR1 MNHNS, CDR2 SASEGT.

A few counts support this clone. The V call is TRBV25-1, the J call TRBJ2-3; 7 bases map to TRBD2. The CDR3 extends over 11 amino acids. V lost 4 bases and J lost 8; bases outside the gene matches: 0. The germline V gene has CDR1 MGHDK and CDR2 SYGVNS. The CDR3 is CASSGGGTQYF. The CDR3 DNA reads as TGTGCCAGCAGTGGGGGGGGTACGCAGTATTTT.

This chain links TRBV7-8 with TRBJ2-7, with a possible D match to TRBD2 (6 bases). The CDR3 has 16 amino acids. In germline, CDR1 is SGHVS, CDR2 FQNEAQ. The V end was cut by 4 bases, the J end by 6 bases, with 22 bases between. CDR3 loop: CASSSTYGGPWGEQYF. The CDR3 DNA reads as TGTGCCAGCAGCTCCACCTACGGGGGTCCCTGGGGCGAGCAGTACTTC.

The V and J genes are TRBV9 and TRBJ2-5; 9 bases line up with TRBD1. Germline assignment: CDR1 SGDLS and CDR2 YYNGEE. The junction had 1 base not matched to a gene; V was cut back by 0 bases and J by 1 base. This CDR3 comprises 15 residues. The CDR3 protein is CASSVGQGVQETQYF. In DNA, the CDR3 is TGTGCCAGCAGCGTAGGACAGGGGGTCCAAGAGACCCAGTACTTC.

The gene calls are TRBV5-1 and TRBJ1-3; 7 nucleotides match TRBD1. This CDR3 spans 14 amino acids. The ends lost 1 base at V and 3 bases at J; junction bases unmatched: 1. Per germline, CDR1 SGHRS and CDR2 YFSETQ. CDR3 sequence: CASSLSGGGNTIYF. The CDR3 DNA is TGCGCCAGCAGCTTGTCAGGGGGTGGAAACACCATATATTTT. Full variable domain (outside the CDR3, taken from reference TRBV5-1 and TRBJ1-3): KAGVTQTPRYLIKTRGQQVTLSCSPISGHRSVSWYQQTPGQGLQFLFEYFSETQRNKGNFPGRFSGRQFSNSRSEMNVSTLELGDSALYLCASSLSGGGNTIYFGEGSWLTVV.

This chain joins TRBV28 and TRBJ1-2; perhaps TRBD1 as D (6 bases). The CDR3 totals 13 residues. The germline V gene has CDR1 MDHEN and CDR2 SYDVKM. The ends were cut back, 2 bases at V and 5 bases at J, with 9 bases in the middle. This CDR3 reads CASSLQGIYGYTF. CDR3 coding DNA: TGTGCCAGCAGTTTACAGGGGATTTATGGCTACACCTTC.

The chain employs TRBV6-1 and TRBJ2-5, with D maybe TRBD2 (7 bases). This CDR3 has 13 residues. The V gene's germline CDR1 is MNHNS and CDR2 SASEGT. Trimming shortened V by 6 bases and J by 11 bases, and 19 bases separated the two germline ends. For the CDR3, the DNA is TGTGCCAGCAGCCAACCGGACAGCGGGGAGCAGTACTTC. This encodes CASSQPDSGEQYF.

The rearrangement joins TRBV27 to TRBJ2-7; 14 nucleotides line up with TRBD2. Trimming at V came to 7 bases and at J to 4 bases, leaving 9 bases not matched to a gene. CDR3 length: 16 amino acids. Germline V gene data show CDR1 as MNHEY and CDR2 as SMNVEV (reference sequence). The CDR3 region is CASNKATSGRVYEQYF. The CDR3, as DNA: TGTGCCAGCAACAAAGCGACTAGCGGGAGGGTTTACGAGCAGTACTTC.

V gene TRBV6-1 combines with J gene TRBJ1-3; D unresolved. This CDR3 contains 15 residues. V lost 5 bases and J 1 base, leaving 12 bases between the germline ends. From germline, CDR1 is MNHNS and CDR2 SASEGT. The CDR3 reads CASSLRVASGNTIYF. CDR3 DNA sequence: TGTGCCAGCAGTCTTCGGGTTGCATCTGGAAACACCATATATTTT.

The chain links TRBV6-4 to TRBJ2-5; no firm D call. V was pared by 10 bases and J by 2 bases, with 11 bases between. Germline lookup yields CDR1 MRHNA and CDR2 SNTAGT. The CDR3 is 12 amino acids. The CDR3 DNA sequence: TGTGCCACCGCTACAGAGCAAGAGACCCAGTACTTC. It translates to CATATEQETQYF.

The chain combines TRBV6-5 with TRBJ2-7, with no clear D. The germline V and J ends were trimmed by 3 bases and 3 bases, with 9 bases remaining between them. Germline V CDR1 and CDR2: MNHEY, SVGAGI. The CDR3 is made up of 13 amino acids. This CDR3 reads CASSYTTSYEQYF. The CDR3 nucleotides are TGTGCCAGCAGTTATACAACAAGCTACGAGCAGTACTTC.

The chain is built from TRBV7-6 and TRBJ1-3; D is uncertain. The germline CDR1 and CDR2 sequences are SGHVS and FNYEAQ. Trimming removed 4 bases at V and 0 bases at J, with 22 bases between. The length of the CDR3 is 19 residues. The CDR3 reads CASSSLDYDGPGSGNTIYF. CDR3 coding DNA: TGTGCCAGCAGCTCCCTAGATTATGACGGCCCGGGCTCTGGAAACACCATATATTTT.

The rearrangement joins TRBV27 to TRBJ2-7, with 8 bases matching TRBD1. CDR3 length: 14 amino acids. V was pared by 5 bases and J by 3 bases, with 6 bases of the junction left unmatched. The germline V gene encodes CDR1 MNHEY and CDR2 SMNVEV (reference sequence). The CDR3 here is CASSPRTGLYEQYF. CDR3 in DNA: TGTGCCAGCAGTCCAAGGACAGGGCTCTACGAGCAGTACTTC.

CDR3 sequence reads: CASSEALPGAGTEAFF. CDR3 bases: TGTGCCAGCAGTGAAGCGCTTCCAGGGGCCGGCACTGAAGCTTTCTTT. The rearrangement uses TRBV2 and TRBJ1-1, with a weak D call TRBD1 (6 bases). In germline, CDR1 is SNHLY, CDR2 FYNNEI. V dropped 0 bases and J dropped 4 bases, with 15 bases sitting between them. The CDR3 is 16 residues long.

CDR3 loop: CASRRERTGNYGYTF. The CDR3 bases are TGTGCCAGCAGACGTGAAAGGACAGGGAACTATGGCTACACCTTC. This chain links TRBV6-1 with TRBJ1-2; 8 positions agree with TRBD1. CDR1 is MNHNS and CDR2 is SASEGT in the germline V gene. The CDR3 runs to 15 residues. Trimming at V came to 6 bases and at J to 2 bases, leaving 8 bases not matched to a gene.

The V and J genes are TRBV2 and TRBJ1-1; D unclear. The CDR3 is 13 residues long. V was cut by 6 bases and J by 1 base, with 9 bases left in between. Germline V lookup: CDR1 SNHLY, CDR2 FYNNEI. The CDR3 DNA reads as TGTGCCAGCAGCCCGGCGGGGAACACTGAAGCTTTCTTT. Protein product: CASSPAGNTEAFF.

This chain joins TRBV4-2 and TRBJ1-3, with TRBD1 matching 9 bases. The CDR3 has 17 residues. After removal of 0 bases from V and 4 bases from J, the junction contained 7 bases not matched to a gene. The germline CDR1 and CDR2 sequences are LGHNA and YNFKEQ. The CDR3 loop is CASSQETTGGMGNTIYF. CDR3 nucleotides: TGTGCCAGCAGCCAAGAGACCACAGGGGGCATGGGAAACACCATATATTTT.

The CDR3 nucleotides are TGTGCCAGCATCGAGCCCCGTTTGGCTAGTTTCAATGAGCAGTTCTTC. Its protein product is CASIEPRLASFNEQFF. The rearrangement uses TRBV7-9 and TRBJ2-1; D not resolved. Germline CDR1 and CDR2: SEHNR and FQNEAQ (reference sequence). The length of the CDR3 is 16 residues. The V end was cut by 7 bases, the J end by 6 bases, with 22 bases between.

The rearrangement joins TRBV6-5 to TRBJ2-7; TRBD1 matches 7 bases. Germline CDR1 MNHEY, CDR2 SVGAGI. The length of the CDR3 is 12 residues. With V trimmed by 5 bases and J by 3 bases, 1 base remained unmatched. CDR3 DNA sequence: TGTGCCAGCAGTCGACAGGGCTACGAGCAGTACTTC. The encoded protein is CASSRQGYEQYF.

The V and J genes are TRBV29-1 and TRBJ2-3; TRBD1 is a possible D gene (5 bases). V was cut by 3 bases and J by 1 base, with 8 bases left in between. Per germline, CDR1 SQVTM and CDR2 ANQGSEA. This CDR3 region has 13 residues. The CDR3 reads CSVDRGRTDTQYF. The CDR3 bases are TGCAGCGTTGATAGGGGCCGCACAGATACGCAGTATTTT.

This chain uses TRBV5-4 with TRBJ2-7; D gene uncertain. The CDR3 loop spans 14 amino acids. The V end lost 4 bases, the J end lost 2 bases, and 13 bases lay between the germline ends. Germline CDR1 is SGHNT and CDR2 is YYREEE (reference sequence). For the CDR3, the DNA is TGTGCCAGCAGCCCAAGACATAGGCCCTACGAGCAGTACTTC. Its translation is CASSPRHRPYEQYF.

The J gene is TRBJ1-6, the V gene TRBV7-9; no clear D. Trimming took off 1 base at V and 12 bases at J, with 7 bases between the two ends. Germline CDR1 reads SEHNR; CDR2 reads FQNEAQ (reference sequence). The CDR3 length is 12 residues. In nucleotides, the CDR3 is TGTGCCAGCAGCTTAGGGAGGGAACCCCTCCACTTT. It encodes CASSLGREPLHF. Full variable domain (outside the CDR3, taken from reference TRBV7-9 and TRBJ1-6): DTGVSQNPRHKITKRGQNVTFRCDPISEHNRLYWYRQTLGQGPEFLTYFQNEAQLEKSRLLSDRFSAERPKGSFSTLEIQRTEQGDSAMYLCASSLGREPLHFGNGTRLTVT.

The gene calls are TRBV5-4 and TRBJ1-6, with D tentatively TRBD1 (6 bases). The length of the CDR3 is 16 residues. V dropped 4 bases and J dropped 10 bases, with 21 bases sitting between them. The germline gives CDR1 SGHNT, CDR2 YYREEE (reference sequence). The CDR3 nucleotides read TGTGCCAGCAGCAAGGACAGTGCATCCTCAGGGTCACCCCTCCACTTT. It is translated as CASSKDSASSGSPLHF.

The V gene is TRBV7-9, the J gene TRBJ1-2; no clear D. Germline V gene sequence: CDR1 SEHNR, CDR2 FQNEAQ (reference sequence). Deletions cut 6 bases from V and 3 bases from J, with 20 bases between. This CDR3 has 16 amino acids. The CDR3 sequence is CASSSPRNGDYYGYTF. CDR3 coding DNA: TGTGCCAGCAGTTCGCCCCGGAACGGAGATTACTATGGCTACACCTTC.

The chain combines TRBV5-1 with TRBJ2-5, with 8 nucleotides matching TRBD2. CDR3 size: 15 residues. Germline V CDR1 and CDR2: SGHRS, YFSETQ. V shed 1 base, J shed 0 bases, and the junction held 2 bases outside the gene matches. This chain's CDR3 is CASSLRGGNQETQYF. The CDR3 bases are TGCGCCAGCAGCTTGCGGGGGGGGAACCAAGAGACCCAGTACTTC. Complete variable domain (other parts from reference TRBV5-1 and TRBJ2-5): KAGVTQTPRYLIKTRGQQVTLSCSPISGHRSVSWYQQTPGQGLQFLFEYFSETQRNKGNFPGRFSGRQFSNSRSEMNVSTLELGDSALYLCASSLRGGNQETQYFGPGTRLLVL.

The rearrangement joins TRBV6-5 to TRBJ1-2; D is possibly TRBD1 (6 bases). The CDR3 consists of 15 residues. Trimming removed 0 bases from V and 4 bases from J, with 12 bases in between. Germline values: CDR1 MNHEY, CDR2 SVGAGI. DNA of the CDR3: TGTGCCAGCAGTTACTCCGTAGGGGGAATCTATGGCTACACCTTC. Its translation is CASSYSVGGIYGYTF.

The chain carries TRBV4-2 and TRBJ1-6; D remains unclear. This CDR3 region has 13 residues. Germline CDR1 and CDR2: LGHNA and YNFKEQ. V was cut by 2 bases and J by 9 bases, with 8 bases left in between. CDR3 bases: TGTGCCAGCAGCCAATCCACTAGTTCACCCCTCCACTTT. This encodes CASSQSTSSPLHF.

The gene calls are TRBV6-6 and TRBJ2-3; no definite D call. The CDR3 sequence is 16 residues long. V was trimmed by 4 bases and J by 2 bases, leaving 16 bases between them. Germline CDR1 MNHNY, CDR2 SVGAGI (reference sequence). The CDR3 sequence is CASSSRLARITDTQYF. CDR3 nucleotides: TGTGCCAGCAGTTCAAGACTGGCGCGAATCACAGATACGCAGTATTTT.

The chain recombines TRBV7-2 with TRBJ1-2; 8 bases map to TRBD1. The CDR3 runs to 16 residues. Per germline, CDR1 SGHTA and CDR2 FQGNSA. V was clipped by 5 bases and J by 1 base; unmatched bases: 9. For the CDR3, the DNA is TGTGCCAGCAGCATAACAGGGGGGCAGGTTAACTATGGCTACACCTTC. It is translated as CASSITGGQVNYGYTF.

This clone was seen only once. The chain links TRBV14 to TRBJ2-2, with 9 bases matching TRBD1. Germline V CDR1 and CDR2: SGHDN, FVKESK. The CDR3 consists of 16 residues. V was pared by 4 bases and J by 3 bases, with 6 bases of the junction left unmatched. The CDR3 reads CASSPGQGSDTGELFF. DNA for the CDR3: TGTGCCAGCAGCCCTGGACAGGGGTCGGACACCGGGGAGCTGTTTTTT.

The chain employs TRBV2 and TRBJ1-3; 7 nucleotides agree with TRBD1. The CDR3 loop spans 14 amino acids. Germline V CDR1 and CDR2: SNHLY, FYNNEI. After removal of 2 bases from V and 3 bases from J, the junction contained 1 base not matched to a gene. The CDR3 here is CASSETGVGNTIYF. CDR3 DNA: TGTGCCAGCAGTGAAACAGGGGTTGGAAACACCATATATTTT.

The CDR3 DNA reads TGTGCCAGCAGTAGCCCCGGGGAGGGGGGTCGGTACTTC. Amino acids: CASSSPGEGGRYF. The rearrangement uses TRBV27 and TRBJ2-7; a possible D gene is TRBD2 (7 bases). The ends were cut back, 5 bases at V and 12 bases at J, with 20 bases in the middle. CDR1 is MNHEY and CDR2 is SMNVEV in the germline V gene (reference sequence). The CDR3 spans 13 residues.